This T cell receptor beta chain originates from a study of T cell repertoires in cytomegalovirus infection. As for the study in general: From public TCR beta signatures came an indication of both CMV infection and matching HLA type. General study results and limits: Frequencies of public TCR beta families were cumulated, and this identified carriers of CMV plus the relevant HLA. The response measured ex vivo was dominated by TCR beta clonotypes (HLA-C-restricted and CMV-specific).

Unmatched junction bases numbered 4, after V lost 4 bases and J lost 2 bases. CDR3 length: 15 residues. CDR1 is SGHTA, CDR2 FQGNSA, per germline. TCRdb redid the calling of the reads with MiXCR, one entry per CDR3 protein. The sample lists hundreds of thousands of distinct CDR3 sequences, about 30% occurring once. This clonotype was found a few times. Antigen: not known. The chain recombines TRBV7-2 with TRBJ2-1; 8 bases match TRBD2. This receptor was obtained from a human donor in good health (CMV status not recorded). Some clones in this sample may be carry-over from other donors' samples. The sample consisted of cultured PBMCs, taken from culture after CMV antigen stimulation. CDR3 protein: CASSWSGSTYNEQFF. CDR3 DNA sequence: TGTGCCAGCAGCTGGAGCGGGAGTACCTACAATGAGCAGTTCTTC.